This T cell receptor (beta chain) was documented in a study of CD8 T cells in ankylosing spondylitis. Study conclusions and caveats: Some of these motif variants have turned up before, in reports on reactive arthritis synovial fluid and blood. Within peripheral blood, clones linked to disease were CD8+ and relatively rare.

Quantitative molecular-barcoded 5'-RACE generated the TCR beta libraries. TCRdb re-called the 5' RACE reads with MiXCR, one entry per CDR3 protein. The table lists approximately 42,000 distinct CDR3 sequences, 4% of them singletons. V was clipped by 4 bases and J by 6 bases, with 14 bases between them. Germline V gene data show CDR1 as SGDLS and CDR2 as YYNGEE. CDR3 size: 14 residues. As regards this clonotype: Antigen unknown.

The TCR sequence derives from a female donor with ankylosing spondylitis or in good health (not recorded which). This chain links TRBV9 with TRBJ2-1; no firm D call. The specimen sequenced was blood, either unsorted or a sorted T cell fraction (not recorded which). CDR3 sequence reads: CASSPTGSGNEQFF. CDR3 nucleotides: TGTGCCAGCAGCCCCACCGGATCGGGCAATGAGCAGTTCTTC.